This T cell receptor beta chain was found in a study of post-analysis software for immune sequencing data. Whole-study results and caveats: Five or six TRBV segments appeared more often in patients than in controls, and TRBV5-6, TRBV5-1 and TRBV20-1 were among these. Multiple sclerosis patients showed significantly lower normalized Chao1 diversity than controls did.

As regards this clonotype: Its antigen is not identified.

Germline V lookup: CDR1 SGHTA, CDR2 FQGNSA. CDR3 length: 16 residues. Trimming took off 5 bases at V and 0 bases at J, with 14 bases between the two ends. cDNA libraries of TCR beta carried unique molecular identifiers. Yield was roughly 0.5 million cDNA molecules from about 1 to 10 million T cells. TCRdb passed the PCR reads through MiXCR, listing each CDR3 protein once. In the table there are 820,000 or so distinct CDR3 sequences, around 53% of which are singletons. The sequenced sample was blood. The source of this sequence is a girl aged 5 to 17 with multiple sclerosis. The rearrangement joins TRBV7-2 to TRBJ2-1; D may be TRBD1 or TRBD2 (6 bases each). CDR3 coding DNA: TGTGCCAGCAGCGCGACGGGGGCCCTCTCCTACAATGAGCAGTTCTTC. Translation: CASSATGALSYNEQFF.